This is a list of T cell receptor beta chains from one sample in a study of CXCR3-negative and CXCR3-positive naive CD8 T cells. TCRdb reanalyzed the 5' RACE reads, giving one entry per CDR3 protein sequence and no DNA. This sample lists 60,000 to 70,000 distinct CDR3 sequences; its ten largest clones have about 0.71%. Specimen: naive CXCR3+ CD8+ T cells from blood. These receptors all stem from a human donor in good health. Some clones in this sample may be carry-over from other donors' samples. The CDR3 runs from the conserved cysteine through the conserved F or W.

TRBV7-9	TRBJ2-7	CASSSDLAGGPWPVYSYEQYF
TRBV30	TRBJ2-1	CAWSPTPTEQFF
TRBV28	TRBJ2-5	CASSLGGLGETQYF
TRBV27	TRBJ1-2	CASRFQGNYGYTF
TRBV10-2	TRBJ2-1	CASSGGFTYNEQFF
TRBV12-3/TRBV12-4	TRBJ2-3	CASRLAGVTDTQYF
TRBV7-2	TRBJ2-7	CASSLVRAGGFYEQYF
TRBV4-3	TRBJ2-7	CASSLHQDRGYEQYF
TRBV12-5	TRBJ2-1	CASGLFSYNEQFF
TRBV4-1	TRBJ2-7	CASSHAAQGAYEQYF
TRBV29-1	TRBJ2-3	CSVPPSGGPDTQYF
TRBV7-8	TRBJ2-2	CASSKNTGGPYTGELFF
TRBV13	TRBJ2-5	CASSSRTSRETQYF
TRBV27	TRBJ2-7	CASSLTGSYEQYF
TRBV7-8	TRBJ2-5	CASSRGLIMETQYF
TRBV6-5	TRBJ2-7	CASSYSPGLAAYEQYF
TRBV7-9	TRBJ2-5	CASIRSLIGQGQETQYF
TRBV6-5	TRBJ2-1	CASSYSSGVSYNEQFF
TRBV29-1	TRBJ2-5	CSVVHIGDGQETQYF
TRBV25-1	TRBJ2-7	CASTPRQGVSSYEQYF
TRBV29-1	TRBJ2-1	CSGRDGTYNEQFF
TRBV28	TRBJ2-1	CASSFSGGLYNEQFF
TRBV6-5	TRBJ1-2	CASTTNRGQPYGYTF
TRBV11-2	TRBJ2-1	CASSLTGGGYDEQFF